This T cell receptor (beta chain) was captured in a study of early T cells in non-severe SARS-CoV-2 infection. General study points: Reliance on VDJdb matching favored anti-spike CD8 responses; private and CD4 specificities were missed.

In TCRdb, the 5' RACE reads were re-called with MiXCR into one record per CDR3 protein. The sample includes more than 45,000 distinct CDR3 sequences, over 9.5% of them seen just once. Trimming shortened V by 6 bases and J by 1 base, and 12 bases separated the two germline ends. Germline V lookup: CDR1 DFQATT, CDR2 SNEGSKA (reference sequence). This CDR3 has 13 amino acids. Points on this clonotype: Antigen specificity is unknown.

Material for sequencing was whole blood. V usage is TRBV20-1 and J usage is TRBJ1-2, with no clear D. The sequence was collected from an adult who was a healthcare worker with PCR-confirmed SARS-CoV-2 infection or an uninfected control (not recorded which). DNA for the CDR3: TGCAGTGCCGCCCCAAGTTATAACTATGGCTACACCTTC. It is translated as CSAAPSYNYGYTF.